Presented here are 2 T cell receptor beta chains from one specimen sequenced in a study of siplizumab effects on memory and regulatory T cells. The protocol was immunoSEQ multiplex PCR, while the TCRdb copy is restricted to in-frame clones and leaves out a portion. The profile shows around 100,000 clones, about 95% of them singletons. The material sequenced was non-Treg CD4+ T cells sorted from blood. All receptors derive from a human donor in good health.

The chain links TRBV19 to TRBJ2-2, with D perhaps TRBD1 (6 bases). Germline loops: CDR1 LNHDA, CDR2 SQIVND (reference sequence). The CDR3 length is 13 residues. Trimming pared 6 bases from V and 4 bases from J, leaving 9 bases between. The CDR3 DNA reads as TGTGCCAGTAGGGACAGACCCACCGGGGAGCTGTTTTTT. Its translation: CASRDRPTGELFF.

The genes are TRBV5-1 and TRBJ2-5, with 9 bases lining up with TRBD2. The CDR3 is 16 amino acids. Trimming cost V 4 bases and J 4 bases; bases outside gene matches: 11. The V gene's germline CDR1 is SGHRS and CDR2 YFSETQ. In nucleotides, the CDR3 is TGCGCCAGCAGCCCCGGTGCGGGAGGGCCGGGAGAGACCCAGTACTTC. This gives the protein CASSPGAGGPGETQYF.